The 28 T cell receptor beta chains presented below share a single source sample, sequenced in a study of blood T cells in healthy people across ages. A second PCR, run for about 7 to 11 cycles, used a sample-barcoded 5' primer plus a J-beta primer mix. Via MiXCR, TCRdb re-called the 5' RACE reads, giving one row per CDR3 protein. The sample lists around 850,000 distinct CDR3 sequences, 35% to 40% seen once, with around 13% in the top ten. Sample: blood. Receptor source: a man between 18 and 29 years old in good health.

This clonotype occurred a few times. This sequence joins TRBV7-9 and TRBJ1-2, with D unresolved. CDR1 is SEHNR, CDR2 FQNEAQ, per germline (reference sequence). This CDR3 spans 17 amino acids. V was clipped by 1 base and J by 0 bases, with 15 bases between them. The CDR3: CASSLELRVNSNYGYTF. DNA of the CDR3: TGTGCCAGCAGCTTAGAGTTAAGGGTAAACTCTAACTATGGCTACACCTTC.

This sequence joins TRBV25-1 and TRBJ1-1; weak D call: TRBD1 (6 bases). Per the germline V gene, CDR1 is MGHDK and CDR2 is SYGVNS. This CDR3 has 15 amino acids. Between the trimmed V and J ends, which lost 1 base and 4 bases, there was a span of 13 bases. As DNA, the CDR3 is TGTGCCAGCAGTGAATGGGGGGGCGAAGGCACTGAAGCTTTCTTT. Residues: CASSEWGGEGTEAFF.

The V call is TRBV20-1, the J call TRBJ2-3; 7 bases align to TRBD1. Trimming took 3 bases from V and 0 from J; bases not matched to a gene: 9. The germline gives CDR1 DFQATT, CDR2 SNEGSKA (reference sequence). The CDR3 consists of 16 residues. CDR3 protein: CSASPTGTDSTDTQYF. Written as DNA, the CDR3 is TGCAGTGCTAGTCCCACCGGGACAGATAGCACAGATACGCAGTATTTT.

Notes on this clonotype: A clone one base away is much larger, so this may be a read error. The rearrangement links TRBV4-3 to TRBJ2-1, with D perhaps being TRBD1 or TRBD2 (6 bases each). Between the trimmed V and J ends, which lost 0 bases and 10 bases, there was a span of 16 bases. The CDR3 is made up of 15 amino acids. Germline V gives CDR1 LGHNA, CDR2 YSLEER. In DNA form, the CDR3 reads TGCGCCAGCAGCCAAGAGGTGGGGGGCTCCTACGAGCAGTTCTTC. Translating gives CASSQEVGGSYEQFF.

Only a few counts were recorded for this clonotype. A much larger clone lies one base from this, so it may be a read error. This chain joins TRBV12-3 or TRBV12-4 and TRBJ2-4; D tentatively reads TRBD1 or TRBD2 (6 bases each). The last part of the DNA fits TRBJ2-7 better; the J call may be wrong. The CDR3 is 12 amino acids. The CDR3 is CASRWRGNEQYF. In DNA form, the CDR3 reads TGTGCCAGCAGGTGGAGGGGGAACGAGCAGTACTTC.

This clonotype has a handful of counts. The chain couples TRBV18 to TRBJ2-5, with D tentatively TRBD2 (6 bases). Trimming took off 3 bases at V and 1 base at J, with 9 bases between the two ends. CDR1 KGHSH and CDR2 LQKENI come from the germline V gene. The CDR3 covers 14 residues. CDR3 coding DNA: TGTGCCAGCTCACCGAGGACTACCCAAGAGACCCAGTACTTC. The encoded protein is CASSPRTTQETQYF.

The gene calls are TRBV15 and TRBJ1-4; D not resolved. The germline V and J ends were trimmed by 0 bases and 5 bases, with 13 bases remaining between them. CDR1 and CDR2 (germline): LNHNV, YYDKDF (reference sequence). There are 16 residues in the CDR3. The CDR3 sequence: CATSRDQGRRNEKLFF. In DNA form, the CDR3 reads TGTGCCACCAGCAGAGACCAAGGGCGGCGAAATGAAAAACTGTTTTTT.

The chain carries TRBV7-2 and TRBJ2-1, with a possible D match to TRBD2 (7 bases). The J call could be wrong; TRBJ2-7 is a better fit for the DNA end. This CDR3 is built from 15 residues. CDR1 SGHTA and CDR2 FQGNSA come from the germline V gene. The CDR3 is CASSLGRGDYNEQYF. In DNA, the CDR3 is TGTGCCAGCAGCTTAGGGAGGGGGGACTACAATGAGCAGTACTTC.

CDR3 DNA: TGTGCCAGCAGTGAACTGGGCGAGGGGGCCGATGGCTACACCTTC. It translates to CASSELGEGADGYTF. The chain couples TRBV25-1 to TRBJ1-2; 7 positions match TRBD1. With V trimmed by 2 bases and J by 6 bases, 9 bases remained unmatched. The CDR3 is made up of 15 amino acids. Germline lookup yields CDR1 MGHDK and CDR2 SYGVNS.

This clonotype was recorded at least ten times. The V gene is TRBV28, the J gene TRBJ1-2; 8 bases line up with TRBD1. The CDR3 runs to 14 residues. J gave up 8 bases and V 5 bases, and 10 bases lay outside the gene matches. The V gene's germline CDR1 is MDHEN and CDR2 SYDVKM. The CDR3 DNA reads as TGTGCCAGCAGTACCGGACAGGGTAACTGGGGCTACACCTTC. It encodes CASSTGQGNWGYTF.

CDR3: CASSSEPGRQAYEQYF. The CDR3 DNA follows: TGCGCCAGCAGCTCCGAGCCGGGACGGCAAGCCTACGAGCAGTACTTC. V is TRBV5-1 and J is TRBJ2-7; D tentatively reads TRBD1 or TRBD2 (5 bases each). Germline V lookup: CDR1 SGHRS, CDR2 YFSETQ. CDR3 length equals 16 residues. Trimming stripped 3 bases from V and 2 bases from J, with 18 bases between.

Only a few counts were recorded for this clonotype. The V and J genes are TRBV12-3 or TRBV12-4 and TRBJ2-5; 7 nucleotides agree with TRBD2. The CDR3 is 13 amino acids. The J segment lost 7 bases and the V segment lost 4 bases, leaving 6 bases of the junction unmatched. The CDR3 loop reads CASSWGGGGTQYF. The DNA of the CDR3 is TGTGCCAGCAGTTGGGGCGGGGGAGGGACCCAGTACTTC.

This chain connects TRBV7-9 to TRBJ2-1, with D unresolved. Trimming pared 2 bases from V and 8 bases from J, leaving 7 bases between. CDR1 SEHNR and CDR2 FQNEAQ come from the germline V gene (reference sequence). The CDR3 is 12 residues long. The CDR3 DNA is TGTGCCAGCAGCTTAATAGTCGATGAGCAGTTCTTC. It yields the protein CASSLIVDEQFF.

The sample holds one count of this clonotype. The chain joins TRBV12-3 or TRBV12-4 to TRBJ1-2; 7 nucleotides align to TRBD1. The CDR3 is 15 amino acids. The V segment lost 3 bases and the J segment 3 bases; nucleotides outside the gene matches: 7. Here the CDR3 reads CASSFSDRLHYGYTF. CDR3 coding DNA: TGTGCCAGCAGTTTCTCGGACAGGCTTCACTATGGCTACACCTTC.

The V and J genes are TRBV4-2 and TRBJ2-7; D is perhaps TRBD2 (6 bases). CDR3 length equals 15 residues. Germline V CDR1 and CDR2: LGHNA, YNFKEQ. V was clipped by 4 bases and J by 0 bases, with 13 bases between them. DNA of the CDR3: TGTGCCAGCAGCCCTGAAGCGGGCCGCTCCTACGAGCAGTACTTC. Translation gives CASSPEAGRSYEQYF.

The chain has TRBV3-1 and TRBJ1-1; D unclear. The CDR3 is 15 amino acids. Trimming stripped 0 bases from V and 1 base from J, with 9 bases between. Germline-derived CDR1 and CDR2 are LGHDT and YNNKEL (reference sequence). CDR3 DNA sequence: TGTGCCAGCAGCCAAGATTCCGCAAAGAACACTGAAGCTTTCTTT. It translates to CASSQDSAKNTEAFF.

This chain connects TRBV14 to TRBJ2-1; no firm D call. The germline gives CDR1 SGHDN, CDR2 FVKESK. The CDR3 is made up of 15 amino acids. Deletions cut 4 bases from V and 4 bases from J, with 14 bases between. CDR3 DNA: TGTGCCAGCAGCCCGTCGATGATCAAGTACAATGAGCAGTTCTTC. This translates into CASSPSMIKYNEQFF. The complete variable domain, with remaining parts taken from reference TRBV14 and TRBJ2-1, reads EAGVTQFPSHSVIEKGQTVTLRCDPISGHDNLYWYRRVMGKEIKFLLHFVKESKQDESGMPNNRFLAERTGGTYSTLKVQPAELEDSGVYFCASSPSMIKYNEQFFGPGTRLTVL.

V gene TRBV28 combines with J gene TRBJ2-1, with D possibly matching TRBD2 (5 bases). CDR1 and CDR2 (germline): MDHEN, SYDVKM. The CDR3 totals 11 residues. V lost 5 bases and J lost 13, with 12 bases in between. The CDR3 bases are TGTGCCAGCAGTCCAAGGGAGACCCAGTTCTTC. The encoded protein is CASSPRETQFF.

The chain recombines TRBV5-1 with TRBJ2-1; 10 positions agree with TRBD2. V lost 3 bases to trimming and J lost 3 bases; unmatched junction nucleotides: 3. The length of the CDR3 is 15 residues. Germline values: CDR1 SGHRS, CDR2 YFSETQ. CDR3: CASSYPSGGYNEQFF. Here the CDR3 DNA reads TGCGCCAGCAGCTATCCTAGCGGGGGCTACAATGAGCAGTTCTTC.

This clonotype was seen repeatedly, ten times or more. The chain joins TRBV29-1 to TRBJ2-3; D not certain. Per germline, CDR1 SQVTM and CDR2 ANQGSEA. This CDR3 spans 12 amino acids. V gave up 7 bases and J gave up 2 bases, with 10 bases separating them. The CDR3 spells CSATAYTDTQYF. In DNA form, the CDR3 reads TGCAGCGCGACGGCCTACACAGATACGCAGTATTTT.

CDR3 region: CASSLVTGASFYGYTF. CDR3 nucleotide sequence: TGTGCCAGCAGCCTCGTAACAGGGGCGTCCTTTTATGGCTACACCTTC. The chain employs TRBV7-9 and TRBJ1-2; 7 bases are shared with TRBD1. With V trimmed by 5 bases and J by 5 bases, 14 bases remained unmatched. The CDR3 runs to 16 residues. CDR1 and CDR2 (germline): SEHNR, FQNEAQ (reference sequence).

This clonotype has a handful of counts. The chain combines TRBV29-1 with TRBJ2-5, with D possibly being TRBD1 (6 bases). The V gene's germline CDR1 is SQVTM and CDR2 ANQGSEA. Trimming took off 4 bases at V and 1 base at J, with 7 bases between the two ends. The CDR3 runs to 12 residues. The CDR3 DNA follows: TGCAGCGTTGGACAGGTCCAAGAGACCCAGTACTTC. It encodes CSVGQVQETQYF.

V gene TRBV7-8 combines with J gene TRBJ2-5; TRBD2 is a possible D gene (5 bases). Judging by the DNA end, TRBJ2-7 fits better; the J call may be wrong. This CDR3 is 14 amino acids long. Germline CDR1 SGHVS, CDR2 FQNEAQ. CDR3 in DNA: TGTGCCAGCAGCTTTCGAGGGTTATACTACGAGCAGTACTTC. As protein: CASSFRGLYYEQYF.

In this sample, this clonotype turned up many times. Given a much more abundant clone one base away, this may be a read error. This chain joins TRBV12-3 or TRBV12-4 and TRBJ1-1; D remains unclear. The CDR3 spans 14 residues. The CDR3, as DNA: TGTGCCAGCAGTGTAGCCTCAGGTTCTGTTGAAGCTTTCTTT. It encodes CASSVASGSVEAFF.

This clonotype was detected only a few times. The genes are TRBV9 and TRBJ2-3, with 9 bases lining up with TRBD1. This CDR3 spans 16 amino acids. Looked up from germline, CDR1 is SGDLS and CDR2 is YYNGEE. V shed 3 bases and J 6 bases; nucleotides not matched to a gene: 11. This CDR3 reads CASSAFARDRDDTQYF. The CDR3 coding sequence is TGTGCCAGCAGCGCTTTCGCGCGGGACAGGGACGATACGCAGTATTTT. The entire variable domain, with the rest obtained from reference TRBV9 and TRBJ2-3, is as follows: DSGVTQTPKHLITATGQRVTLRCSPRSGDLSVYWYQQSLDQGLQFLIQYYNGEERAKGNILERFSAQQFPDLHSELNLSSLELGDSALYFCASSAFARDRDDTQYFGPGTRLTVL.

This rearrangement joins TRBV4-3 to TRBJ2-5; 7 bases fit TRBD2. The CDR3 loop spans 17 amino acids. The ends lost 0 bases at V and 11 bases at J; junction bases unmatched: 18. Germline values: CDR1 LGHNA, CDR2 YSLEER. DNA of the CDR3: TGCGCCAGCAGCCAAGATGCCCCTCGGGGGGACTACAATGAGCAGTACTTC. This sequence encodes CASSQDAPRGDYNEQYF.

This clonotype was seen repeatedly, ten times or more. V usage is TRBV9 and J usage is TRBJ2-1, with D unresolved. The CDR3 runs 15 residues. V lost 4 bases, J lost 10 bases, and 21 bases lay in between. CDR1 and CDR2 (germline): SGDLS, YYNGEE. The CDR3 nucleotides read TGTGCCAGCAGCCACTCACGTACAACAATCGGGGAGCAGTTCTTC. Translating it yields CASSHSRTTIGEQFF.

CDR3 nucleotides: TGCGCCAGCAGCCAAGATAGGAGCAGGGACTACGAGCAGTACTTC. Translated, it gives CASSQDRSRDYEQYF. V and J are TRBV4-3 and TRBJ2-7; D might be TRBD1 (5 bases). V gave up 0 bases and J gave up 3 bases, with 12 bases separating them. This CDR3 contains 15 residues. Germline lookup yields CDR1 LGHNA and CDR2 YSLEER.